The next 22 T cell receptor beta chains were all read from a single sample in a study of OX40 agonist ivuxolimab in advanced cancers. Data came from immunoSEQ multiplex PCR; TCRdb stores just in-frame clones and leaves some out. This sample yields about 88,000 clones, of which around 83% are seen a single time; around 0.2% belongs to the top ten. Sequencing used CD4+ or CD8+ T cells sorted from blood, obtained in a trial of the OX40 agonist ivuxolimab. The receptors were sampled from an adult with an advanced solid tumor such as melanoma, head and neck, liver or kidney cancer.

V is TRBV6-1 and J is TRBJ1-2; a possible D gene is TRBD1 (6 bases). CDR3 size: 15 residues. Deletions cut 0 bases from V and 4 bases from J, with 12 bases between. Per the germline V gene, CDR1 is MNHNS and CDR2 is SASEGT. The DNA of the CDR3 is TGTGCCAGCAGTGAAGCGGGGGGCAGGTTCTATGGCTACACCTTC. Translation gives CASSEAGGRFYGYTF.

The chain combines TRBV6-6 with TRBJ1-2; 9 bases line up with TRBD1. The CDR3 length is 15 residues. V shed 6 bases and J 4 bases; nucleotides not matched to a gene: 9. In germline, CDR1 is MNHNY, CDR2 SVGAGI (reference sequence). The CDR3 is CASSRTGVTVYGYTF. Here the CDR3 DNA reads TGTGCCAGCAGCCGGACAGGGGTAACGGTCTATGGCTACACCTTC.

V gene TRBV5-1 combines with J gene TRBJ1-3; D is perhaps TRBD1 (5 bases). Germline CDR1 reads SGHRS; CDR2 reads YFSETQ. Trimming left V 4 bases short and J 0 bases short, with 17 bases between. The CDR3 sequence is 17 residues long. The CDR3 sequence is CASSTIDSSHSGNTIYF. CDR3 DNA: TGCGCCAGCAGCACTATCGACAGCTCCCACTCTGGAAACACCATATATTTT. The full variable domain, with the rest looked up from reference TRBV5-1 and TRBJ1-3, is KAGVTQTPRYLIKTRGQQVTLSCSPISGHRSVSWYQQTPGQGLQFLFEYFSETQRNKGNFPGRFSGRQFSNSRSEMNVSTLELGDSALYLCASSTIDSSHSGNTIYFGEGSWLTVV.

CDR3 coding DNA: TGTGCCAGCACCATTAGGGGGTTAGCGGGCCCGGTGGGGTTCTTC. Translation gives CASTIRGLAGPVGFF. V gene TRBV28 combines with J gene TRBJ2-1; weak D call: TRBD2 (7 bases). The CDR3 has 15 amino acids. Germline CDR1 MDHEN, CDR2 SYDVKM. Trimming shortened V by 7 bases and J by 15 bases, and 28 bases separated the two germline ends.

This clone came up a few times. The rearrangement uses TRBV29-1 and TRBJ1-1; D is perhaps TRBD1 (5 bases). The CDR3 runs 12 residues. V shed 3 bases and J shed 8 bases, with 13 bases lying between them. Germline CDR1 reads SQVTM; CDR2 reads ANQGSEA. The CDR3 is CSVDVRQGEAFF. CDR3 nucleotides: TGCAGCGTTGACGTCCGTCAGGGAGAAGCTTTCTTT.

V and J are TRBV28 and TRBJ2-5; D is perhaps TRBD2 (6 bases). The germline V gene has CDR1 MDHEN and CDR2 SYDVKM. V lost 6 bases to trimming and J lost 4 bases, with 18 bases between them. The CDR3 is 15 amino acids. DNA for the CDR3: TGTGCCAGCAGCTATAGCGGTTCCGGGGCAGAGACCCAGTACTTC. This sequence encodes CASSYSGSGAETQYF.

The rearrangement uses TRBV10-3 and TRBJ2-5; D unresolved. V was shortened by 0 bases and J by 0 bases, with 14 bases between the two germline ends. The CDR3 length is 17 residues. In germline, CDR1 is ENHRY, CDR2 SYGVKD. The CDR3 nucleotides are TGTGCCATCAGTGAGTCCGCCCCAGTTGGGTACCAAGAGACCCAGTACTTC. Its protein is CAISESAPVGYQETQYF.

Points on this clone: The junction departs from germline at one end; a sequencing error may be responsible. The V gene is TRBV7-7, the J gene TRBJ2-5, with a tentative D call TRBD2 (5 bases). Germline values: CDR1 SSHAT, CDR2 FNYEAQ (reference sequence). The CDR3 loop spans 14 amino acids. The CDR3, as DNA: TGTGCTAGCAGCTTAGGACTTTCGGCGGAGACCCAGTACTTC. Residues: CASSLGLSAETQYF.

In this sample, this clone turned up once. The J gene is TRBJ1-2, the V gene TRBV14, with a tentative D call TRBD1 (6 bases). V was shortened by 1 base and J by 3 bases, with 9 bases between the two germline ends. CDR3 length: 14 residues. Looked up from germline, CDR1 is SGHDN and CDR2 is FVKESK. The CDR3 bases are TGTGCCAGCAGCCAAGTGGACAGATACTATGGCTACACCTTC. Amino acids: CASSQVDRYYGYTF. Variable domain in full (rest from reference TRBV14 and TRBJ1-2): EAGVTQFPSHSVIEKGQTVTLRCDPISGHDNLYWYRRVMGKEIKFLLHFVKESKQDESGMPNNRFLAERTGGTYSTLKVQPAELEDSGVYFCASSQVDRYYGYTFGSGTRLTVV.

J is TRBJ2-2 and V is TRBV5-6, with D possibly matching TRBD2 (6 bases). Looked up from germline, CDR1 is SGHDT and CDR2 is YYEEEE. The CDR3 consists of 16 residues. Trimming stripped 1 base from V and 6 bases from J, with 16 bases between. The CDR3 loop reads CASSLSGREVSGELFF. For the CDR3, the DNA is TGTGCCAGCAGCTTGTCCGGCAGGGAGGTTTCCGGGGAGCTGTTTTTT.

The chain carries TRBV4-2 and TRBJ2-3; 9 nucleotides align to TRBD2. This CDR3 has 16 residues. Germline trimming cut 3 bases from V and 0 bases from J; bases unmatched to any gene: 4. CDR1 is LGHNA, CDR2 YNFKEQ, per germline. Here the CDR3 DNA reads TGTGCCAGCAGCCACCTAGCGGGAACTAGCACAGATACGCAGTATTTT. Translated: CASSHLAGTSTDTQYF.

V usage is TRBV18 and J usage is TRBJ2-7, with D perhaps being TRBD1 or TRBD2 (6 bases each). There are 15 residues in the CDR3. With 5 bases removed from V and 2 bases from J, the gap between germline ends came to 16 bases. In germline, CDR1 is KGHSH, CDR2 LQKENI. CDR3 in DNA: TGTGCCAGCTCATCACAGGGAGGAGCGGCCTACGAGCAGTACGTC. Translating gives CASSSQGGAAYEQYV.

The chain employs TRBV28 and TRBJ2-7, with D perhaps being TRBD1 or TRBD2 (5 bases each). The germline gives CDR1 MDHEN, CDR2 SYDVKM. Trimming cost V 6 bases and J 1 base, with 10 bases left between them. The CDR3 is made up of 13 amino acids. The CDR3 region is CASRGVASYEQYF. The CDR3 coding sequence is TGTGCCAGCAGGGGGGTTGCGTCCTACGAGCAGTACTTC. The variable domain in full, completed from reference TRBV28 and TRBJ2-7, reads DVKVTQSSRYLVKRTGEKVFLECVQDMDHENMFWYRQDPGLGLRLIYFSYDVKMKEKGDIPEGYSVSREKKERFSLILESASTNQTSMYLCASRGVASYEQYFGPGTRLTVT.

The chain combines TRBV4-2 with TRBJ2-3; 8 nucleotides align to TRBD2. The germline gives CDR1 LGHNA, CDR2 YNFKEQ. With 5 bases clipped from V and 4 bases from J, the junction kept 8 bases outside the gene matches. This CDR3 comprises 15 residues. CDR3 in amino acids: CASSETGTRADTQYF. DNA for the CDR3: TGTGCCAGCAGCGAAACCGGGACTAGGGCAGATACGCAGTATTTT.

CDR3 amino acids: CASSRQTSGRAPDTQYF. The CDR3 DNA reads TGTGCCAGCAGCCGTCAGACTAGCGGGAGGGCCCCAGATACGCAGTATTTT. The gene calls are TRBV7-3 and TRBJ2-3; TRBD2 aligns across 14 bases. The CDR3 has 17 residues. The germline gives CDR1 SGHTA, CDR2 FQGTGA. With 5 bases clipped from V and 4 bases from J, the junction kept 8 bases outside the gene matches.

CDR3 residues: CARLLEGSYEQYV. In DNA, the CDR3 is TGTGCCAGACTCTTGGAGGGTTCCTACGAGCAGTACGTC. The chain recombines TRBV27 with TRBJ2-7; maybe TRBD2 (6 bases). Germline-derived CDR1 and CDR2 are MNHEY and SMNVEV (reference sequence). V was trimmed by 9 bases and J by 1 base, leaving 13 bases between them. The CDR3 consists of 13 residues.

This chain uses TRBV19 with TRBJ2-3, with 9 positions matching TRBD1. The CDR3 covers 12 residues. Unmatched junction bases numbered 3, after V lost 3 bases and J lost 11 bases. The germline gives CDR1 LNHDA, CDR2 SQIVND (reference sequence). Here the CDR3 DNA reads TGTGCCAGTAGTATTCGACAGGGGGGGCAGTATTTT. Translating gives CASSIRQGGQYF.

J is TRBJ2-3 and V is TRBV27, with D possibly TRBD1 on 6 matching bases. The V and J ends lost 2 bases and 0 bases respectively, with 18 bases between them. The CDR3 is made up of 18 amino acids. Germline CDR1 is MNHEY and CDR2 is SMNVEV (reference sequence). For the CDR3, the DNA is TGTGCCAGCAGTTTAAGGCCTGGCTTGACAGGTAGCACAGATACGCAGTATTTT. Protein: CASSLRPGLTGSTDTQYF.

The CDR3 protein is CASSFGPSTDTQYF. For the CDR3, the DNA is TGTGCCAGCAGCTTCGGCCCAAGCACAGATACGCAGTATTTT. The genes are TRBV5-8 and TRBJ2-3; D is ambiguous. CDR1 is SGHTS, CDR2 YDEGEE, per germline. Deletions cut 2 bases from V and 0 bases from J, with 7 bases between. CDR3 length: 14 amino acids.

CDR3 in amino acids: CASSQGRVADTQYF. CDR3 sequence (DNA): TGTGCCAGCAGCCAAGGCAGGGTGGCAGATACGCAGTATTTT. The chain is built from TRBV4-2 and TRBJ2-3; D is possibly TRBD1 (5 bases). The germline gives CDR1 LGHNA, CDR2 YNFKEQ. This CDR3 comprises 14 residues. V was clipped by 1 base and J by 4 bases, with 9 bases between them.

The CDR3 DNA sequence: TGTGCCAGCAGCCAGGGTTTCCCAGATACGCAGTATTTT. Protein sequence: CASSQGFPDTQYF. The V gene is TRBV5-6, the J gene TRBJ2-3, with TRBD1 as a possible D gene (5 bases). V lost 4 bases and J 4 bases, leaving 10 bases between the germline ends. The germline V gene encodes CDR1 SGHDT and CDR2 YYEEEE. CDR3 length: 13 amino acids.

This clone was detected only a few times. The chain uses TRBV27 and TRBJ2-4, with D hard to call. This CDR3 is built from 17 residues. From germline, CDR1 is MNHEY and CDR2 SMNVEV (reference sequence). The V and J ends lost 6 bases and 1 base respectively, with 19 bases between them. In DNA, the CDR3 is TGTGCCAGCAGCCTTAGCCCAAAGAGTTTTGCCAAAAACATTCAGTACTTC. This translates into CASSLSPKSFAKNIQYF.